The 21 T cell receptor beta chains given below trace back to one sample, sequenced in a study of monozygotic twins with inflammatory bowel disease. For each CDR3 protein, TCRdb gives one entry from its re-call of the 5' RACE reads, without DNA. This sample lists under 350,000 distinct CDR3 sequences; its ten largest clones have roughly 5.8%. The specimen sequenced was blood. Receptors were obtained from a human donor with ulcerative colitis or Crohn's disease, or a healthy co-twin of an affected twin (not recorded which).

The chain employs TRBV28 and TRBJ2-2; TCRdb designates TRBD2, a call that cannot be tested without DNA. The V gene's germline CDR1 is MDHEN and CDR2 SYDVKM. CDR3 length equals 19 residues. CDR3 sequence reads: CASSSLSGLAGRNTGELFF.

The chain uses TRBV9 and TRBJ1-5; TCRdb calls TRBD1, which cannot be checked without DNA. The CDR3 is 15 amino acids. The germline CDR1 and CDR2 sequences are SGDLS and YYNGEE. This CDR3 reads CASSQTGKSNQPQHF.

This chain joins TRBV7-2 and TRBJ2-4. The CDR3 sequence is 14 residues long. CDR1 SGHTA and CDR2 FQGNSA come from the germline V gene. The CDR3 reads CASSQEVAKNIQYF.

The V call is TRBV6-2 or TRBV6-3, the J call TRBJ1-4. This CDR3 is built from 14 residues. Germline CDR1 and CDR2: MNHEY and SVGEGT. This chain's CDR3 is CASSYSGHREKLFF.

The chain employs TRBV5-1 and TRBJ1-1; TCRdb outputs TRBD1, but without DNA this stays unchecked. This CDR3 has 16 amino acids. Germline V gives CDR1 SGHRS, CDR2 YFSETQ. The CDR3 region is CASSRSTGTTNTEAFF. Together with reference TRBV5-1 and TRBJ1-1, the CDR3 gives the full variable domain: KAGVTQTPRYLIKTRGQQVTLSCSPISGHRSVSWYQQTPGQGLQFLFEYFSETQRNKGNFPGRFSGRQFSNSRSEMNVSTLELGDSALYLCASSRSTGTTNTEAFFGQGTRLTVV.

The chain recombines TRBV2 with TRBJ2-2; absent DNA, TCRdb's TRBD2 call cannot be checked. The CDR3 is made up of 14 amino acids. Germline V gives CDR1 SNHLY, CDR2 FYNNEI. The CDR3: CASCRGRNTGELFF.

This CDR3 is CASSPRALHTGGQFF. The chain is built from TRBV7-2 and TRBJ2-1; TCRdb calls TRBD1, which cannot be checked without DNA. The CDR3 is made up of 15 amino acids. Germline CDR1 is SGHTA and CDR2 is FQGNSA.

The V and J genes are TRBV5-1 and TRBJ1-6; no DNA is available, so the TRBD1 call from TCRdb remains unchecked. Germline V CDR1 and CDR2: SGHRS, YFSETQ. The CDR3 totals 17 residues. CDR3 loop: CASSSSGQVSSPSPLHF.

The chain combines TRBV10-3 with TRBJ1-4. The germline CDR1 and CDR2 sequences are ENHRY and SYGVKD. This CDR3 contains 14 residues. CDR3 region: CAISEKTRGEKLFF.

CDR3 in amino acids: CASSPRADGNTIYF. The chain combines TRBV7-4 with TRBJ1-3. Germline-derived CDR1 and CDR2 are SGHVT and SQSDAQ. This CDR3 region has 14 residues.

This chain links TRBV24-1 with TRBJ1-2. Looked up from germline, CDR1 is KGHDR and CDR2 is SFDVKD. The CDR3 has 15 residues. This CDR3 reads CATSFQNGTNYGYTF.

The CDR3 loop is CASSLSGTGGEQYF. This chain joins TRBV27 and TRBJ2-7; absent DNA, TCRdb's TRBD1 call cannot be checked. Germline CDR1 reads MNHEY; CDR2 reads SMNVEV (reference sequence). CDR3 size: 14 residues.

The chain carries TRBV3-1 and TRBJ2-1; TCRdb's D gene call, TRBD2, goes unchecked for lack of DNA. Germline lookup yields CDR1 LGHDT and CDR2 YNNKEL (reference sequence). The CDR3 spans 14 residues. The CDR3 reads CASSPTGLAFRAFF.

The rearrangement uses TRBV6-2 or TRBV6-3 and TRBJ1-5; TCRdb's D call, TRBD1, is unchecked because there is no DNA. The CDR3 has 18 amino acids. The germline V gene encodes CDR1 MNHEY and CDR2 SVGEGT. CDR3 region: CASSYSRGSARSNQPQHF.

The V call is TRBV20-1, the J call TRBJ2-6; TCRdb's D call of TRBD2 is untestable without DNA. The germline V gene encodes CDR1 DFQATT and CDR2 SNEGSKA (reference sequence). There are 16 residues in the CDR3. CDR3 region: CSAGLAGNSGANVLTF.

V is TRBV27 and J is TRBJ1-5; absent DNA, TCRdb's TRBD1 call cannot be checked. There are 15 residues in the CDR3. CDR1 is MNHEY, CDR2 SMNVEV, per germline (reference sequence). Here the CDR3 reads CASSPSWGVGQPQHF.

The chain recombines TRBV12-3 or TRBV12-4 with TRBJ1-1; TCRdb's D call of TRBD1 is untestable without DNA. This CDR3 is built from 14 residues. CDR3 amino acids: CASSLEQGAIEAFF.

The V call is TRBV5-4, the J call TRBJ2-5; the TCRdb call, TRBD2, lacks DNA for checking. The CDR3 is made up of 16 amino acids. Germline lookup yields CDR1 SGHNT and CDR2 YYREEE (reference sequence). The CDR3 here is CASSWRLAGGQETQYF.

This chain uses TRBV7-2 with TRBJ1-3; TCRdb's D call of TRBD1 is untestable without DNA. Per the germline V gene, CDR1 is SGHTA and CDR2 is FQGNSA. The CDR3 runs 15 residues. The CDR3 loop reads CASSAGGARGNTIYF. The full variable domain, in which reference TRBV7-2 and TRBJ1-3 provide the parts outside the CDR3, is GAGVSQSPSNKVTEKGKDVELRCDPISGHTALYWYRQSLGQGLEFLIYFQGNSAPDKSGLPSDRFSAERTGGSVSTLTIQRTQQEDSAVYLCASSAGGARGNTIYFGEGSWLTVV.

The chain uses TRBV7-9 and TRBJ2-1; TCRdb's assignment of TRBD2 cannot be checked, as there is no DNA. The CDR3 loop spans 15 amino acids. Per germline, CDR1 SEHNR and CDR2 FQNEAQ (reference sequence). CDR3 amino acids: CASSLSGGVGNEQFF.

The chain recombines TRBV19 with TRBJ2-7. The germline gives CDR1 LNHDA, CDR2 SQIVND (reference sequence). This CDR3 region has 15 residues. CDR3 amino acids: CASSSSGSASYEQYF.